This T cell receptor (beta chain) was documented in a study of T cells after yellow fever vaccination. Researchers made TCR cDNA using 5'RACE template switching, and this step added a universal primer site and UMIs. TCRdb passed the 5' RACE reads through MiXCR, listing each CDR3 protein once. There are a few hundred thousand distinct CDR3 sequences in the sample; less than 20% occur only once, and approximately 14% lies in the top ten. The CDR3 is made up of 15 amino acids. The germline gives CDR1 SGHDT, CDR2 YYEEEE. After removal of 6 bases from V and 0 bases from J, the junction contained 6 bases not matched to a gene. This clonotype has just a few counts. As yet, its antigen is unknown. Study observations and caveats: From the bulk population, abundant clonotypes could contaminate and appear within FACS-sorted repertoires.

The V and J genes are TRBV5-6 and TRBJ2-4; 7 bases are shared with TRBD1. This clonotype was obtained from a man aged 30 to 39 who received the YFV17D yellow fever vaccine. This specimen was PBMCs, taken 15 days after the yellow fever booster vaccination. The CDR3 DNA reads TGTGCCAGCACATGGGACAGAGTAGCCAAAAACATTCAGTACTTC. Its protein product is CASTWDRVAKNIQYF.